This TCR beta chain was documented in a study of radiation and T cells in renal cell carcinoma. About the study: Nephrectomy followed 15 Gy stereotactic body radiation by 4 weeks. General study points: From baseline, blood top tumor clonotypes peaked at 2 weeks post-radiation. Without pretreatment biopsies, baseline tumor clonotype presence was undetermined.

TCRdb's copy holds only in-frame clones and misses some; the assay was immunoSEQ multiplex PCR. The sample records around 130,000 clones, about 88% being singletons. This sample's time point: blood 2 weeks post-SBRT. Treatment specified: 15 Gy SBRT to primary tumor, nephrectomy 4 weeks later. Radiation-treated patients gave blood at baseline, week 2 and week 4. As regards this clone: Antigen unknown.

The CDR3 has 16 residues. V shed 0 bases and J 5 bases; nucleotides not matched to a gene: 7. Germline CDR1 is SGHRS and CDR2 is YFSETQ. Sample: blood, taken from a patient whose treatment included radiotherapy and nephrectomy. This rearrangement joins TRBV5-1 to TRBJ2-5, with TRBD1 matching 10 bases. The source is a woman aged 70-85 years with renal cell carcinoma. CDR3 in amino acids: CASSLAGTGAWETQYF. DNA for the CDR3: TGCGCCAGCAGCTTGGCCGGGACAGGGGCCTGGGAGACCCAGTACTTC.